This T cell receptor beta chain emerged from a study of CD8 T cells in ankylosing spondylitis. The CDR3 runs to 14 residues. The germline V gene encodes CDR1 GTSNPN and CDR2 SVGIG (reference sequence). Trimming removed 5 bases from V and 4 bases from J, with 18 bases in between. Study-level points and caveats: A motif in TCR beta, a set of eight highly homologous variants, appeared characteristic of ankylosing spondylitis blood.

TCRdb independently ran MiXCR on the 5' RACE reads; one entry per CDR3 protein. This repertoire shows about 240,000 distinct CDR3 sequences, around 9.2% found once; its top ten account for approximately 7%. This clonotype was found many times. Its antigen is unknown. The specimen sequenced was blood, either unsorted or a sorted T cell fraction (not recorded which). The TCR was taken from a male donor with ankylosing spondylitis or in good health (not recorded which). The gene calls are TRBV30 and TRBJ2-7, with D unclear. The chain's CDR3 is CAWAPGSLHYEQYF. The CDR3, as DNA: TGTGCCTGGGCCCCTGGGTCCCTTCATTACGAGCAGTACTTC.